The next 32 T cell receptor beta chains were all read from a single sample in a study of blood T cell repertoires in COVID-19. Profiled with immunoSEQ multiplex PCR; TCRdb holds only in-frame clones, not every one. Counted here are 300,000 to 350,000 clones, around 82% occurring once; the ten biggest clones make up under 3%. Input material: peripheral blood. These receptors originate from a man aged 30 to 45 with active or convalescent COVID-19.

The chain couples TRBV5-6 to TRBJ2-5; the D is unclear. V was shortened by 0 bases and J by 2 bases, with 8 bases between the two germline ends. The CDR3 extends over 14 amino acids. The V gene's germline CDR1 is SGHDT and CDR2 YYEEEE. The CDR3 nucleotides read TGTGCCAGCAGCTTGGGACTTTTTCAAGAGACCCAGTACTTC. Encoded protein: CASSLGLFQETQYF.

This chain links TRBV14 with TRBJ1-3, with TRBD1 as a possible D gene (5 bases). Trimming removed 0 bases at V and 1 base at J, with 10 bases between. Looked up from germline, CDR1 is SGHDN and CDR2 is FVKESK. This CDR3 has 16 residues. CDR3 amino acids: CASSQDLAGSGNTIYF. CDR3 DNA sequence: TGTGCCAGCAGCCAAGATCTGGCAGGGTCTGGAAACACCATATATTTT. Drawing the rest from reference TRBV14 and TRBJ1-3, the complete variable domain is EAGVTQFPSHSVIEKGQTVTLRCDPISGHDNLYWYRRVMGKEIKFLLHFVKESKQDESGMPNNRFLAERTGGTYSTLKVQPAELEDSGVYFCASSQDLAGSGNTIYFGEGSWLTVV.

The gene calls are TRBV5-8 and TRBJ2-5; TRBD2 aligns across 8 bases. The length of the CDR3 is 15 residues. Germline assignment: CDR1 SGHTS and CDR2 YDEGEE. The ends lost 3 bases at V and 4 bases at J; junction bases unmatched: 8. In nucleotides, the CDR3 is TGTGCCAGCAGCTCGGCGGGGGGACGGCGAGAGACCCAGTACTTC. Translation gives CASSSAGGRRETQYF.

In this sample, this clone turned up a few times. The V and J genes are TRBV6-4 and TRBJ2-7; TRBD1 matches 10 bases. There are 12 residues in the CDR3. J lost 7 bases, V lost 7 bases, and 4 bases had no gene match. Germline V CDR1 and CDR2: MRHNA, SNTAGT. CDR3: CASTDRGLEQYF. The CDR3, as DNA: TGTGCCAGCACGGACAGGGGGTTGGAGCAGTACTTC.

This chain links TRBV27 with TRBJ1-6; D unclear. V was pared by 7 bases and J by 12 bases, with 19 bases between. Germline V CDR1 and CDR2: MNHEY, SMNVEV (reference sequence). The CDR3 has 14 amino acids. The CDR3 nucleotides are TGTGCCAGCACCGTCGCCCAGAGAAGCGGACCCCTCCACTTT. Its protein product is CASTVAQRSGPLHF.

The V gene is TRBV7-9, the J gene TRBJ1-2; D may be TRBD1 (6 bases). Germline loops: CDR1 SEHNR, CDR2 FQNEAQ (reference sequence). Deletions cut 4 bases from V and 2 bases from J, with 14 bases between. CDR3 length: 15 residues. The CDR3 bases are TGTGCCAGCAGCTCAACAGGGCTTGGAAACTATGGCTACACCTTC. Amino acids: CASSSTGLGNYGYTF.

This CDR3 is CASSQGDSHYNEQFF. As DNA, the CDR3 is TGTGCCAGCAGCCAAGGGGACAGTCACTACAATGAGCAGTTCTTC. This chain links TRBV7-9 with TRBJ2-1, with 7 bases lining up with TRBD1. V trimming: 5 bases; J trimming: 3 bases; junction bases outside the gene matches: 7. Germline V CDR1 and CDR2: SEHNR, FQNEAQ (reference sequence). The CDR3 runs 15 residues.

The chain links TRBV10-3 to TRBJ2-3; a possible D gene is TRBD2 (6 bases). The V gene lost 7 bases and the J gene lost 1 base, with 12 bases spanning the gap. Germline-derived CDR1 and CDR2 are ENHRY and SYGVKD. This CDR3 has 14 residues. The CDR3 bases are TGTGCCATCACCGTGGGCGGGGGCACAGATACGCAGTATTTT. Translated, it gives CAITVGGGTDTQYF.

The chain couples TRBV7-2 to TRBJ2-3; 8 positions match TRBD2. The CDR3 loop spans 18 amino acids. V trimming: 0 bases; J trimming: 0 bases; junction bases outside the gene matches: 8. Germline CDR1 and CDR2: SGHTA and FQGNSA. CDR3 residues: CASSLAANSGVSTDTQYF. For the CDR3, the DNA is TGTGCCAGCAGCTTAGCGGCGAATAGCGGGGTTAGCACAGATACGCAGTATTTT.

The V and J genes are TRBV27 and TRBJ2-3; 7 bases map to TRBD2. CDR1 is MNHEY, CDR2 SMNVEV, per germline (reference sequence). The CDR3 extends over 13 amino acids. The V and J ends lost 2 bases and 11 bases, in that order; junction bases with no gene match: 7. The CDR3 here is CASSLNNGGRQYF. The CDR3 DNA is TGTGCCAGCAGTTTAAATAACGGCGGGAGGCAGTATTTT.

The chain uses TRBV30 and TRBJ1-3; D gene uncertain. CDR3 length equals 12 residues. Trimming removed 4 bases from V and 0 bases from J, with 4 bases in between. Germline loops: CDR1 GTSNPN, CDR2 SVGIG (reference sequence). CDR3 sequence (DNA): TGTGCCTGGACCGGCTCTGGAAACACCATATATTTT. This translates into CAWTGSGNTIYF.

The gene calls are TRBV27 and TRBJ1-5; the D gene is possibly TRBD1 (5 bases). Germline V gives CDR1 MNHEY, CDR2 SMNVEV (reference sequence). CDR3 length: 15 residues. Trimming shortened V by 5 bases and J by 0 bases, and 11 bases separated the two germline ends. In DNA, the CDR3 is TGTGCCAGCAGTCCTCAGGGACTTAGCAATCAGCCCCAGCATTTT. Its protein product is CASSPQGLSNQPQHF.

This clone was seen a single time. The chain uses TRBV28 and TRBJ2-1, with 7 bases aligning to TRBD1. This CDR3 is 17 amino acids long. J lost 1 base, V lost 3 bases, and 9 bases had no gene match. Germline V CDR1 and CDR2: MDHEN, SYDVKM. The CDR3 protein is CASSFNPGQPSYNEQFF. Here the CDR3 DNA reads TGTGCCAGCAGTTTTAACCCGGGACAGCCATCCTACAATGAGCAGTTCTTC.

This sequence joins TRBV10-3 and TRBJ1-6, with 10 nucleotides matching TRBD1. CDR3 length equals 15 residues. V trimming: 6 bases; J trimming: 9 bases; junction bases outside the gene matches: 8. Germline assignment: CDR1 ENHRY and CDR2 SYGVKD. The CDR3 loop is CAIREGTGDASPLHF. In DNA, the CDR3 is TGTGCCATCAGGGAGGGGACAGGGGACGCTTCACCCCTCCACTTT.

This chain joins TRBV6-2 or TRBV6-3 and TRBJ2-2, with a weak D call TRBD1 (5 bases). Trimming took 4 bases from V and 6 from J, leaving 15 bases between them. This CDR3 region has 15 residues. Looked up from germline, CDR1 is MNHEY and CDR2 is SVGEGT. In DNA, the CDR3 is TGTGCCAGCAGTTTGGGCAGGGTGGACGCCGGGGAGCTGTTTTTT. This sequence encodes CASSLGRVDAGELFF.

The sample holds a few counts of this clone. This chain connects TRBV4-1 to TRBJ1-4, with TRBD1 as a possible D gene (5 bases). CDR3 length: 13 amino acids. Trimming removed 1 base from V and 10 bases from J, with 10 bases in between. In germline, CDR1 is MGHRA, CDR2 YSYEKL. CDR3 region: CASSQAGGGKLFF. In DNA form, the CDR3 reads TGCGCCAGCAGCCAAGCCGGGGGTGGAAAACTGTTTTTT.

The chain combines TRBV12-2 with TRBJ1-5. TRBV12-2 is recorded as a pseudogene. This CDR3 comprises 15 residues. CDR3 sequence (DNA): TGTGCAAGTCTCCTTCGGGGGGTAAGATATCAGCCCCAGCATTTT. It translates to CASLLRGVRYQPQHF.

V usage is TRBV27 and J usage is TRBJ2-2; the match to TRBD2 covers 8 bases. V lost 6 bases and J lost 2; bases outside the gene matches: 2. This CDR3 is built from 14 residues. Germline V gene data show CDR1 as MNHEY and CDR2 as SMNVEV (reference sequence). As DNA, the CDR3 is TGTGCCAGCAGCTTAGCGGGAAACACCGGGGAGCTGTTTTTT. Residues: CASSLAGNTGELFF.

The chain joins TRBV5-1 to TRBJ2-3; a weak D match, TRBD1 (6 bases). V lost 3 bases to trimming and J lost 0 bases, with 11 bases between them. Looked up from germline, CDR1 is SGHRS and CDR2 is YFSETQ. This CDR3 spans 15 amino acids. CDR3 amino acids: CASSSDRPSTDTQYF. DNA for the CDR3: TGCGCCAGCAGCTCGGACAGACCGAGCACAGATACGCAGTATTTT. The entire variable domain, with the rest obtained from reference TRBV5-1 and TRBJ2-3, is as follows: KAGVTQTPRYLIKTRGQQVTLSCSPISGHRSVSWYQQTPGQGLQFLFEYFSETQRNKGNFPGRFSGRQFSNSRSEMNVSTLELGDSALYLCASSSDRPSTDTQYFGPGTRLTVL.

J is TRBJ2-7 and V is TRBV15; TRBD1 agrees at 7 bases. CDR1 is LNHNV and CDR2 is YYDKDF in the germline V gene (reference sequence). This CDR3 region has 13 residues. V was pared by 6 bases and J by 2 bases, with 4 bases of the junction left unmatched. The DNA of the CDR3 is TGTGCCACCAGTGACGGGACAGCCTACGAGCAGTACTTC. Encoded protein: CATSDGTAYEQYF.

The chain is built from TRBV15 and TRBJ1-2; the D is unclear. The CDR3 spans 16 residues. Per the germline V gene, CDR1 is LNHNV and CDR2 is YYDKDF (reference sequence). Trimming removed 0 bases from V and 0 bases from J, with 11 bases in between. This chain's CDR3 is CATSRDLAGSNYGYTF. CDR3 in DNA: TGTGCCACCAGCAGAGATTTAGCGGGATCTAACTATGGCTACACCTTC.

The chain employs TRBV29-1 and TRBJ1-1, with D possibly being TRBD1 (6 bases). Trimming cost V 4 bases and J 1 base, with 13 bases left between them. This CDR3 has 14 amino acids. In germline, CDR1 is SQVTM, CDR2 ANQGSEA. The CDR3 loop is CSVADSRGNTEAFF. The CDR3 region has the DNA TGCAGCGTTGCGGACAGCCGGGGGAACACTGAAGCTTTCTTT.

V is TRBV27 and J is TRBJ2-1; the match to TRBD2 covers 8 bases. This CDR3 is built from 17 residues. The germline V gene encodes CDR1 MNHEY and CDR2 SMNVEV (reference sequence). V trimming: 5 bases; J trimming: 0 bases; junction bases outside the gene matches: 9. DNA for the CDR3: TGTGCCAGCAGTGAGCGGGGGCCCCGGAGCTCCTACAATGAGCAGTTCTTC. This sequence encodes CASSERGPRSSYNEQFF.

This clone showed up just once. The V gene is TRBV4-1, the J gene TRBJ2-1; D unclear. Germline CDR1 is MGHRA and CDR2 is YSYEKL. This CDR3 contains 11 residues. V shed 4 bases and J shed 9 bases, with 7 bases lying between them. The CDR3 region has the DNA TGCGCCAGCAGCCTCTCAGGTGAGCAGTTCTTC. Encoded protein: CASSLSGEQFF.

The rearrangement uses TRBV18 and TRBJ2-7; the match to TRBD1 covers 7 bases. Germline V gives CDR1 KGHSH, CDR2 LQKENI. The J segment lost 7 bases and the V segment lost 0 bases, leaving 3 bases of the junction unmatched. This CDR3 contains 13 residues. DNA of the CDR3: TGTGCCAGCTCACCACCGGACAGGATAGAGCAGTACTTC. Translating gives CASSPPDRIEQYF.

The chain recombines TRBV4-3 with TRBJ2-7; D perhaps matches TRBD2 (6 bases). The CDR3 runs to 15 residues. Germline CDR1 is LGHNA and CDR2 is YSLEER. With 4 bases removed from V and 5 bases from J, the gap between germline ends came to 18 bases. The CDR3 sequence: CASSLEEGINDEQYF. The CDR3 region has the DNA TGCGCCAGCAGCCTTGAGGAGGGGATAAACGACGAGCAGTACTTC.

This sequence joins TRBV25-1 and TRBJ2-3, with 9 nucleotides matching TRBD2. Germline V gene sequence: CDR1 MGHDK, CDR2 SYGVNS. There are 16 residues in the CDR3. The ends lost 1 base at V and 7 bases at J; junction bases unmatched: 9. Here the CDR3 reads CASSELAGGRVNTQYF. For the CDR3, the DNA is TGTGCCAGCAGTGAATTAGCGGGCGGGAGGGTTAATACGCAGTATTTT.

V is TRBV18 and J is TRBJ2-5; 8 positions agree with TRBD1. The CDR3 runs to 16 residues. The germline gives CDR1 KGHSH, CDR2 LQKENI. The junction had 8 bases not matched to a gene; V was cut back by 2 bases and J by 3 bases. The CDR3 DNA is TGTGCCAGCTCACCAGGCGACAGGGGTAGTGAAGAGACCCAGTACTTC. Its protein is CASSPGDRGSEETQYF.

This chain uses TRBV11-3 with TRBJ2-1, with 12 bases fitting TRBD2. This CDR3 region has 16 residues. With 6 bases clipped from V and 0 bases from J, the junction kept 3 bases outside the gene matches. The germline V gene has CDR1 SGHNT and CDR2 YENEEA. DNA for the CDR3: TGTGCCAGCAGTCTAGCGGGGGGGAGCTCCTACAATGAGCAGTTCTTC. Its protein product is CASSLAGGSSYNEQFF.

Of note for this clone: A junction boundary mismatches the germline segment, possibly from a read error. The chain links TRBV19 to TRBJ1-2, with 8 nucleotides matching TRBD1. The CDR3 sequence is 14 residues long. The germline CDR1 and CDR2 sequences are LNHDA and SQIVND (reference sequence). The CDR3 here is CASRMTEDRARQDF. The CDR3 DNA reads as TGTGCCAGTAGGATGACAGAGGACAGGGCTCGTCAAGACTTC.

The rearrangement links TRBV29-1 to TRBJ1-2, with unresolved D. Looked up from germline, CDR1 is SQVTM and CDR2 is ANQGSEA. The CDR3 is made up of 14 amino acids. Trimming took 3 bases from V and 2 from J, leaving 13 bases between them. The CDR3 DNA is TGCAGCGTTGAGGGCCCTTTATCGAACTATGGCTACACCTTC. Translating gives CSVEGPLSNYGYTF.

This clone has a single count. The rearrangement links TRBV7-7 to TRBJ2-1; no definite D call. The CDR3 consists of 15 residues. Germline V lookup: CDR1 SSHAT, CDR2 FNYEAQ (reference sequence). V was pared by 1 base and J by 0 bases, with 7 bases between. CDR3 sequence (DNA): TGTGCCAGCAGCTTAGGGAGTAACTCCTACAATGAGCAGTTCTTC. Its translation: CASSLGSNSYNEQFF.